Listed here are 32 T cell receptor beta chains from one sample, sequenced in a study of blood T cell repertoires in COVID-19. Profiled with immunoSEQ multiplex PCR; TCRdb holds only in-frame clones, not every one. The sample comprises about 43,000 clones, around 80% of which are singletons, and more than 20% rests with the top ten. Input material: peripheral blood. These receptors were taken from a woman aged 55-70 years with acute or convalescent COVID-19.

As regards this clone: At one boundary the junction diverges from the germline segment, which might be a read error. CDR3: CVSSLNAGGSEQYF. The CDR3 DNA follows: TGTGTCAGCAGCTTAAATGCCGGGGGTTCCGAGCAGTACTTC. The rearrangement joins TRBV7-3 to TRBJ2-7, with D possibly being TRBD2 (6 bases). The germline V gene encodes CDR1 SGHTA and CDR2 FQGTGA. The CDR3 loop spans 14 amino acids.

This clone has more than one count but fewer than ten. This chain uses TRBV5-1 with TRBJ2-1; 8 bases agree with TRBD2. V shed 3 bases and J 0 bases; nucleotides not matched to a gene: 11. CDR3 length: 18 residues. From germline, CDR1 is SGHRS and CDR2 YFSETQ. CDR3 in DNA: TGCGCCAGCAGCTACGGTGCGGGGGGTCCGAGCTCCTACAATGAGCAGTTCTTC. Translation: CASSYGAGGPSSYNEQFF.

J is TRBJ2-7 and V is TRBV2; 9 bases line up with TRBD1. J was trimmed by 4 bases and V by 5 bases; bases with no gene match: 3. This CDR3 is built from 13 residues. Germline CDR1 SNHLY, CDR2 FYNNEI. CDR3 residues: CASSTGGGYEQYF. CDR3 DNA: TGTGCCAGCAGTACAGGGGGCGGGTACGAGCAGTACTTC.

The rearrangement uses TRBV6-2 or TRBV6-3 and TRBJ2-2; 8 bases align to TRBD2. CDR1 MNHEY and CDR2 SVGEGT come from the germline V gene. With V trimmed by 6 bases and J by 3 bases, 12 bases remained unmatched. The CDR3 runs to 17 residues. CDR3 amino acids: CASSTPKAGGYTGELFF. The CDR3 DNA is TGTGCCAGCAGCACCCCTAAGGCGGGGGGATACACCGGGGAGCTGTTTTTT.

The J gene is TRBJ1-6, the V gene TRBV25-1; 8 bases match TRBD1. J was trimmed by 3 bases and V by 6 bases; bases with no gene match: 10. The CDR3 is 17 residues long. CDR1 and CDR2 (germline): MGHDK, SYGVNS. The CDR3 sequence: CASSPGQGSHYNSPLHF. The CDR3 DNA reads as TGTGCCAGCAGCCCTGGACAGGGCAGTCACTATAATTCACCCCTCCACTTT.

The chain is built from TRBV7-9 and TRBJ1-1; 7 bases are a match to TRBD1. V shed 5 bases and J 0 bases; nucleotides not matched to a gene: 3. CDR3 length: 14 amino acids. Per germline, CDR1 SEHNR and CDR2 FQNEAQ (reference sequence). The CDR3 nucleotides are TGTGCCAGCAGCGGGGGACAGTTGAACACTGAAGCTTTCTTT. It yields the protein CASSGGQLNTEAFF.

The V gene is TRBV7-2, the J gene TRBJ1-1, with a tentative D call TRBD1 (5 bases). The CDR3 extends over 15 amino acids. The V and J ends lost 5 bases and 1 base respectively, with 14 bases between them. Germline CDR1 SGHTA, CDR2 FQGNSA. The CDR3: CASSPGLLTNTEAFF. Written as DNA, the CDR3 is TGTGCCAGCAGCCCGGGACTTCTAACGAACACTGAAGCTTTCTTT.

The chain employs TRBV30 and TRBJ1-1, with D possibly being TRBD1 (5 bases). CDR1 and CDR2 (germline): GTSNPN, SVGIG (reference sequence). Trimming cost V 6 bases and J 0 bases, with 11 bases left between them. The CDR3 has 13 residues. CDR3 sequence: CACGGVMNTEAFF. Here the CDR3 DNA reads TGTGCCTGCGGGGGGGTTATGAACACTGAAGCTTTCTTT. Based on the CDR3 plus reference TRBV30 and TRBJ1-1, the full variable domain is SQTIHQWPATLVQPVGSPLSLECTVEGTSNPNLYWYRQAAGRGLQLLFYSVGIGQISSEVPQNLSASRPQDRQFILSSKKLLLSDSGFYLCACGGVMNTEAFFGQGTRLTVV.

The CDR3 DNA is TGTGCCACCAGCAGTTCCGGGTCTAATGAAAAACTGTTTTTT. Encoded protein: CATSSSGSNEKLFF. The gene calls are TRBV15 and TRBJ1-4; the D is unclear. V gave up 3 bases and J gave up 3 bases, with 8 bases separating them. The germline gives CDR1 LNHNV, CDR2 YYDKDF (reference sequence). This CDR3 is built from 14 residues. Full variable domain (outside the CDR3, taken from reference TRBV15 and TRBJ1-4): DAMVIQNPRYQVTQFGKPVTLSCSQTLNHNVMYWYQQKSSQAPKLLFHYYDKDFNNEADTPDNFQSRRPNTSFCFLDIRSPGLGDTAMYLCATSSSGSNEKLFFGSGTQLSVL.

This sequence joins TRBV10-1 and TRBJ2-2, with a possible D match to TRBD2 (5 bases). The CDR3 has 14 amino acids. Germline lookup yields CDR1 WNHNN and CDR2 SYGVQD (reference sequence). Deletions cut 2 bases from V and 3 bases from J, with 7 bases between. Here the CDR3 reads CASSETDYTGELFF. The CDR3 bases are TGCGCCAGCAGTGAGACGGACTACACCGGGGAGCTGTTTTTT.

This rearrangement joins TRBV7-8 to TRBJ2-1, with 8 bases lining up with TRBD2. Trimming took 5 bases from V and 10 from J; bases not matched to a gene: 4. CDR3 length equals 12 residues. Germline CDR1 SGHVS, CDR2 FQNEAQ. The CDR3 bases are TGTGCCAGCAGCAGCGGGGGTAACGAGCAGTTCTTC. The encoded protein is CASSSGGNEQFF.

The V call is TRBV6-6, the J call TRBJ2-5; D is unresolved. The V and J ends lost 0 bases and 5 bases respectively, with 7 bases between them. Germline V gene lookup returns CDR1 MNHNY and CDR2 SVGAGI (reference sequence). The length of the CDR3 is 13 residues. CDR3 protein: CASSYSFAETQYF. The CDR3 nucleotides read TGTGCCAGCAGTTACTCCTTCGCGGAGACCCAGTACTTC.

This chain's CDR3 is CASSLGGTNTGELFF. The CDR3 DNA reads TGTGCCAGCAGCTTGGGGGGGACCAACACCGGGGAGCTGTTTTTT. The genes are TRBV11-3 and TRBJ2-2; 7 bases map to TRBD2. Per germline, CDR1 SGHNT and CDR2 YENEEA. V trimming: 3 bases; J trimming: 2 bases; junction bases outside the gene matches: 3. The CDR3 length is 15 residues.

V is TRBV2 and J is TRBJ2-4; the D gene is possibly TRBD2 (6 bases). Germline V gene lookup returns CDR1 SNHLY and CDR2 FYNNEI. The CDR3 spans 16 residues. Trimming took off 7 bases at V and 1 base at J, with 17 bases between the two ends. Here the CDR3 reads CASTGGGATAKNIQYF. In nucleotides, the CDR3 is TGTGCCAGCACCGGTGGCGGGGCAACCGCCAAAAACATTCAGTACTTC.

The table lists this clone with a count of one. The chain recombines TRBV6-5 with TRBJ2-2, with TRBD1 identical over 9 bases. CDR1 and CDR2 from the germline V gene are MNHEY and SVGAGI. The CDR3 is 15 amino acids. V trimming: 8 bases; J trimming: 5 bases; junction bases outside the gene matches: 9. In DNA, the CDR3 is TGTGCCAGCGAAAGGGGACAGGGAGGGACCGGGGAGCTGTTTTTT. It is translated as CASERGQGGTGELFF.

V is TRBV24-1 and J is TRBJ2-5, with D possibly TRBD2 on 5 matching bases. The CDR3 has 13 residues. Germline loops: CDR1 KGHDR, CDR2 SFDVKD. Trimming removed 4 bases from V and 3 bases from J, with 8 bases in between. The CDR3 loop reads CATSDRGKETQYF. The CDR3 DNA reads TGTGCCACCAGTGACCGAGGGAAAGAGACCCAGTACTTC.

The chain has TRBV10-1 and TRBJ1-1; D possibly corresponds to TRBD1 (6 bases). Germline V lookup: CDR1 WNHNN, CDR2 SYGVQD (reference sequence). Trimming stripped 3 bases from V and 0 bases from J, with 14 bases between. This CDR3 is built from 16 residues. The CDR3 region is CASSDYKTGLNTEAFF. The CDR3 DNA reads TGCGCCAGCAGTGACTACAAGACAGGACTGAACACTGAAGCTTTCTTT.

The CDR3 loop reads CASSTRDSSGEQYF. The CDR3 region has the DNA TGTGCCAGCAGCACAAGGGACTCCTCCGGCGAGCAGTACTTC. The chain combines TRBV9 with TRBJ2-7, with D possibly matching TRBD2 (6 bases). The CDR3 consists of 14 residues. CDR1 and CDR2 from the germline V gene are SGDLS and YYNGEE. V was cut by 4 bases and J by 6 bases, with 17 bases left in between. Filled out from reference TRBV9 and TRBJ2-7, the complete variable domain reads DSGVTQTPKHLITATGQRVTLRCSPRSGDLSVYWYQQSLDQGLQFLIQYYNGEERAKGNILERFSAQQFPDLHSELNLSSLELGDSALYFCASSTRDSSGEQYFGPGTRLTVT.

The chain employs TRBV19 and TRBJ1-3, with D perhaps TRBD1 (6 bases). Germline V CDR1 and CDR2: LNHDA, SQIVND (reference sequence). V was shortened by 5 bases and J by 3 bases, with 17 bases between the two germline ends. This CDR3 region has 16 residues. Written as DNA, the CDR3 is TGTGCCAGTAGTGCATTCTCCGGGACACTTGGAAACACCATATATTTT. It yields the protein CASSAFSGTLGNTIYF.

A remark on this clone: A read error may produce the germline difference seen at one junction end. The rearrangement joins TRBV7-9 to TRBJ1-1, with D tentatively TRBD1 (5 bases). Germline V gene data show CDR1 as SEHNR and CDR2 as FQNEAQ (reference sequence). The CDR3 covers 10 residues. The CDR3 loop is CASSLDRHDF. In DNA, the CDR3 is TGTGCCAGCAGCTTAGACAGGCATGACTTT.

V usage is TRBV2 and J usage is TRBJ1-6; D unresolved. Trimming left V 2 bases short and J 7 bases short, with 6 bases between. The CDR3 is made up of 13 amino acids. Germline CDR1 reads SNHLY; CDR2 reads FYNNEI. CDR3 in DNA: TGTGCCAGCAGTGAACGCCGGAATTCACCCCTCCACTTT. It yields the protein CASSERRNSPLHF.

The genes are TRBV5-5 and TRBJ2-7, with 8 bases aligning to TRBD1. V gave up 3 bases and J gave up 6 bases; unmatched junction bases: 5. Looked up from germline, CDR1 is SGHKS and CDR2 is YYEKEE (reference sequence). There are 13 residues in the CDR3. CDR3: CASSWTGMSEQYF. The CDR3 DNA reads TGTGCCAGCAGCTGGACAGGGATGTCCGAGCAGTACTTC. Drawing the rest from reference TRBV5-5 and TRBJ2-7, the complete variable domain is DAGVTQSPTHLIKTRGQQVTLRCSPISGHKSVSWYQQVLGQGPQFIFQYYEKEERGRGNFPDRFSARQFPNYSSELNVNALLLGDSALYLCASSWTGMSEQYFGPGTRLTVT.

The V gene is TRBV9, the J gene TRBJ1-1, with D maybe TRBD1 (5 bases). CDR1 is SGDLS, CDR2 YYNGEE, per germline. Trimming removed 3 bases at V and 1 base at J, with 13 bases between. The CDR3 covers 15 residues. This CDR3 is CASSALGVGNTEAFF. The CDR3 DNA follows: TGTGCCAGCAGCGCCTTAGGGGTCGGGAACACTGAAGCTTTCTTT.

The chain recombines TRBV5-6 with TRBJ1-3; TRBD1 aligns across 8 bases. Losses at the gene ends were 3 bases for V and 4 bases for J; bases not matched to a gene: 9. The CDR3 sequence is 16 residues long. The V gene's germline CDR1 is SGHDT and CDR2 YYEEEE. The CDR3 is CASSSPGRGPGNTIYF. CDR3 DNA sequence: TGTGCCAGCAGCTCACCGGGCAGGGGGCCAGGAAACACCATATATTTT. Full variable domain (rest looked up from reference TRBV5-6 and TRBJ1-3): DAGVTQSPTHLIKTRGQQVTLRCSPKSGHDTVSWYQQALGQGPQFIFQYYEEEERQRGNFPDRFSGHQFPNYSSELNVNALLLGDSALYLCASSSPGRGPGNTIYFGEGSWLTVV.

The rearrangement links TRBV7-8 to TRBJ2-7; 11 bases fit TRBD1. Losses at the gene ends were 6 bases for V and 7 bases for J; bases not matched to a gene: 14. The germline CDR1 and CDR2 sequences are SGHVS and FQNEAQ. The CDR3 loop spans 16 amino acids. The CDR3 here is CASSQGAGQGAGEQYF. The CDR3 bases are TGTGCCAGCAGTCAAGGTGCCGGACAGGGGGCGGGGGAGCAGTACTTC.

DNA of the CDR3: TGTGCCAGCAGTCCGATCAGTCCGGGACAGATAAGCATGAACACTGAAGCTTTCTTT. It codes for CASSPISPGQISMNTEAFF. V usage is TRBV6-6 and J usage is TRBJ1-1, with 7 bases lining up with TRBD1. With 5 bases clipped from V and 0 bases from J, the junction kept 18 bases outside the gene matches. The CDR3 is 19 residues long. Germline CDR1 reads MNHNY; CDR2 reads SVGAGI (reference sequence).

V is TRBV5-6 and J is TRBJ2-1, with 8 bases fitting TRBD1. V lost 2 bases and J lost 10; bases outside the gene matches: 11. CDR3 length: 15 amino acids. CDR1 and CDR2 from the germline V gene are SGHDT and YYEEEE. CDR3 sequence reads: CASSFRDRQPREQFF. The CDR3 DNA follows: TGTGCCAGCAGCTTCCGGGACAGGCAACCACGGGAGCAGTTCTTC.

V gene TRBV20-1 combines with J gene TRBJ1-1; the D gene is possibly TRBD1 (5 bases). Trimming shortened V by 4 bases and J by 11 bases, and 14 bases separated the two germline ends. The V gene's germline CDR1 is DFQATT and CDR2 SNEGSKA (reference sequence). The CDR3 runs 11 residues. The CDR3 sequence is CSAKSQGGAFF. As DNA, the CDR3 is TGCAGTGCTAAGTCGCAGGGAGGCGCTTTCTTT.

V gene TRBV7-6 combines with J gene TRBJ1-4; 11 nucleotides line up with TRBD1. CDR3 size: 15 residues. Germline CDR1 reads SGHVS; CDR2 reads FNYEAQ. V dropped 4 bases and J dropped 7; count of bases not matched to a gene: 5. The DNA of the CDR3 is TGTGCCAGCAGCTCCCCCGGGACAGGGGGTGAAAAACTGTTTTTT. This codes for CASSSPGTGGEKLFF.

A few counts support this clone. The chain is built from TRBV7-3 and TRBJ2-3; D call uncertain. Germline V CDR1 and CDR2: SGHTA, FQGTGA. The CDR3 has 14 amino acids. V lost 0 bases and J lost 2, with 6 bases in between. The CDR3 here is CASSLTGPTDTQYF. As DNA, the CDR3 is TGTGCCAGCAGCTTAACGGGCCCCACAGATACGCAGTATTTT.

The sample holds a few counts of this clone. The chain employs TRBV29-1 and TRBJ2-7, with D possibly TRBD1 on 6 matching bases. The V and J ends lost 5 bases and 3 bases respectively, with 11 bases between them. The CDR3 has 12 residues. Germline V gives CDR1 SQVTM, CDR2 ANQGSEA. The CDR3, as DNA: TGCAGCGTTCTCCTCAGGGGCTACGAGCAGTACTTC. This codes for CSVLLRGYEQYF.

This clone showed up just a few times. The chain employs TRBV19 and TRBJ1-5; TRBD1 matches 7 bases. Germline-derived CDR1 and CDR2 are LNHDA and SQIVND (reference sequence). There are 18 residues in the CDR3. The ends lost 5 bases at V and 1 base at J; junction bases unmatched: 14. The CDR3 spells CASSVVRTGGRSNQPQHF. The CDR3 nucleotides read TGTGCCAGTAGTGTAGTAAGGACAGGCGGTAGGAGCAATCAGCCCCAGCATTTT. Drawing the rest from reference TRBV19 and TRBJ1-5, the complete variable domain is DGGITQSPKYLFRKEGQNVTLSCEQNLNHDAMYWYRQDPGQGLRLIYYSQIVNDFQKGDIAEGYSVSREKKESFPLTVTSAQKNPTAFYLCASSVVRTGGRSNQPQHFGDGTRLSIL.